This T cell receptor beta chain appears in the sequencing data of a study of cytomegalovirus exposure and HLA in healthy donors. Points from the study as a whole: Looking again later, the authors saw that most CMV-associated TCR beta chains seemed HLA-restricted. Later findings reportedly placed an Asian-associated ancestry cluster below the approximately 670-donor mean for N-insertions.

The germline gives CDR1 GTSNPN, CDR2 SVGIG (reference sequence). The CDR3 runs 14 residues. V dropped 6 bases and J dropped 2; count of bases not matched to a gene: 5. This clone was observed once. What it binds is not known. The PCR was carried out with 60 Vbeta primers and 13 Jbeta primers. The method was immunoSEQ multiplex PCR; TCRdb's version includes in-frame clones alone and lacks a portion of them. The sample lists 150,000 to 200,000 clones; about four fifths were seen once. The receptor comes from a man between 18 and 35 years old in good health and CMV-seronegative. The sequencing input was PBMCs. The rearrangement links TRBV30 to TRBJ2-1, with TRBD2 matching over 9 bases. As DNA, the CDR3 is TGTGCCTGTTCGACTAGCGGAACCTACAATGAGCAGTTCTTC. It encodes CACSTSGTYNEQFF.